The present entry profiles one TCR beta chain with its context. Its antigen is unidentified. This sample was taken from a study of follicular helper T cells after annual influenza vaccination. Whole-study context: For some subjects, blood spans the 2013-2014, 2014-2015 and 2015-2016 annual vaccinations.

Overall study results and limits: Day 7 ICOS+CD38+ clones were most often found later in ICOS-CD38- cTfh cells.

Sequenced by immunoSEQ multiplex PCR; TCRdb stores in-frame clones only, minus some. In the table there are 13,000 or so clones, roughly three quarters of which are singletons. Germline V CDR1 and CDR2: LNHDA, SQIVND (reference sequence). Trimming shortened V by 3 bases and J by 2 bases, and 11 bases separated the two germline ends. This CDR3 comprises 15 residues. As to time point: 2015-2016 season, pre-vaccination. Adults received seasonal inactivated influenza vaccine, with sorted blood CD4 subsets sequenced before and after. The TCR originated in an adult who received the influenza vaccine. The J gene is TRBJ1-5, the V gene TRBV19; D remains unclear. The sample in question was CXCR5+ CD38- circulating T follicular helper cells from blood, obtained on the day of influenza vaccination. Subset reported: circulating Tfh, non-naive CD4+CXCR5+PD-1+ (ICOS+CD38+ or ICOS-CD38-). In DNA, the CDR3 is TGTGCCAGTAGTATGGTTGGCAACGGCAATCAGCCCCAGCATTTT. It yields the protein CASSMVGNGNQPQHF.